What follows is one T cell receptor beta chain and its context. In germline, CDR1 is SGHVS, CDR2 FQNEAQ. Losses at the gene ends were 5 bases for V and 5 bases for J; bases not matched to a gene: 5. The CDR3 length is 14 residues. The data derive from a study of blood T cell repertoires in COVID-19. Across the study: Samples taken during acute and convalescent COVID-19 were collected in the United States, Italy and Spain.

Per the original methods: Estimation of nucleated cell counts was performed using reference gene primer amplification. Generated by immunoSEQ multiplex PCR, the TCRdb table keeps only in-frame clones and is missing some. V, J and clone size are taken as reported in that table, and D and trimming were inferred from the DNA itself. In the table there are some 180,000 clones, around nine tenths of which are singletons. Seattle participants joined during active infection and were tracked over time. V usage is TRBV7-8 and J usage is TRBJ1-5; 8 bases align to TRBD1. This clonotype was sampled from a woman older than 75 with COVID-19, enrolled during active disease. Material: peripheral blood. CDR3 in amino acids: CASSRGQGDQPQHF. CDR3 in DNA: TGTGCCAGCAGCCGAGGACAGGGAGATCAGCCCCAGCATTTT.